The T cell receptor (beta chain) under discussion was sequenced for a study of T cell repertoires in cytomegalovirus infection (dated 2019 in TCRdb). Context from the whole study: Donor HLA type was relevant to the analysis, as public TCR beta signatures indicated carriage of CMV infection together with the matching HLA type.

CDR1 and CDR2, per the germline V gene, are LGHNA and YSLEER. The CDR3 spans 14 residues, from the cysteine through the phenylalanine. The CDR3 DNA has 42 bases and is translated from base 1. The V and J ends are trimmed by 4 bases and 9 bases, leaving 13 bases between them. This clonotype occurred many times. Its cognate antigen has yet to be identified. Nothing much larger sits one base from this clone, and base qualities are not available. The sample was run on an Illumina HiSeq 1500. TCRdb reworked the public reads: Q25 trimming with fastp, MiXCR clone assembly, productive beta chains retained. Each CDR3 protein gets just one entry, which takes the most common genes and DNA from the rows behind it. In this sample the table shows more than 350,000 distinct CDR3 sequences, around 32% of which occur a single time. The ten largest make up roughly an eighth of the sample. What the research found in general, with its limitations: In both this cohort and an independent cohort of 350 or so donors, the cumulative frequency of public TCR beta family members distinguished carriers of CMV infection plus the relevant HLA type. The ex vivo response was dominated by HLA-C-restricted CMV-specific TCR beta clonotypes, and the single most frequent clonotype in two of eight donors was supplied by these HLA-C-restricted clonotypes.

The sequence links TRBV4-3 to TRBJ1-6; a tentative D call is TRBD1 (6 bases match). The sequencing input was PBMCs. The receptor comes from a human donor in good health (CMV status not recorded). Some clones in this sample may be carry-over from other donors' samples. The nucleotide sequence reads TGCGCCAGCAGCCGAGAACAGGGAAGTTCACCCCTCCACTTT. Its amino acids are CASSREQGSSPLHF.